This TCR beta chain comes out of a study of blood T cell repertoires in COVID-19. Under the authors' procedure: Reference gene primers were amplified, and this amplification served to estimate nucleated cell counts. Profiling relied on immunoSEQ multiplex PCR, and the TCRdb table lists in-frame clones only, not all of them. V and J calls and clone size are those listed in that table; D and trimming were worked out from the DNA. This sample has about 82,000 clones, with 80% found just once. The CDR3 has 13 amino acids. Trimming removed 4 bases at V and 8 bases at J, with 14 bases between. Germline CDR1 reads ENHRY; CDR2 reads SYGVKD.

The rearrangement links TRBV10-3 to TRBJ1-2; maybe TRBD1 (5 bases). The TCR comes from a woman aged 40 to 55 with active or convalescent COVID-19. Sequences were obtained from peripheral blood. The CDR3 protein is CAISGPPHRGYTF. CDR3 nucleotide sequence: TGTGCCATCAGTGGTCCTCCCCACAGGGGCTACACCTTC.